The next 2 T cell receptor beta chains were all read from a single sample in a study of blood T cell repertoires in COVID-19. The assay was immunoSEQ multiplex PCR, and TCRdb's table has in-frame clones only and misses some. Here the sample spans fewer than 150,000 clones, about 83% being singletons. The specimen sequenced was peripheral blood. The receptors were sampled from a man aged 70 or older with acute or convalescent COVID-19.

This clone has a single count. The chain couples TRBV18 to TRBJ1-6, with D perhaps matching TRBD1 (5 bases). This CDR3 has 14 amino acids. The germline V gene has CDR1 KGHSH and CDR2 LQKENI. Trimming removed 3 bases from V and 8 bases from J, with 11 bases in between. Here the CDR3 reads CASSPEGSDSPLHF. The CDR3 DNA reads TGTGCCAGCTCACCGGAGGGGTCTGATTCACCCCTCCACTTT. The full variable domain, rest sourced from reference TRBV18 and TRBJ1-6, is NAGVMQNPRHLVRRRGQEARLRCSPMKGHSHVYWYRQLPEEGLKFMVYLQKENIIDESGMPKERFSAEFPKEGPSILRIQQVVRGDSAAYFCASSPEGSDSPLHFGNGTRLTVT.

The chain links TRBV3-1 (or the pseudogene TRBV3-2) to TRBJ2-7; the D gene is possibly TRBD1 (5 bases). The CDR3 runs 14 residues. Trimming cost V 1 base and J 5 bases, with 12 bases left between them. Germline V CDR1 and CDR2: LGHDT, YNNKEL (reference sequence). CDR3 sequence reads: CASSQVAGMHEQYF. DNA of the CDR3: TGTGCCAGCAGCCAAGTTGCAGGGATGCACGAGCAGTACTTC.